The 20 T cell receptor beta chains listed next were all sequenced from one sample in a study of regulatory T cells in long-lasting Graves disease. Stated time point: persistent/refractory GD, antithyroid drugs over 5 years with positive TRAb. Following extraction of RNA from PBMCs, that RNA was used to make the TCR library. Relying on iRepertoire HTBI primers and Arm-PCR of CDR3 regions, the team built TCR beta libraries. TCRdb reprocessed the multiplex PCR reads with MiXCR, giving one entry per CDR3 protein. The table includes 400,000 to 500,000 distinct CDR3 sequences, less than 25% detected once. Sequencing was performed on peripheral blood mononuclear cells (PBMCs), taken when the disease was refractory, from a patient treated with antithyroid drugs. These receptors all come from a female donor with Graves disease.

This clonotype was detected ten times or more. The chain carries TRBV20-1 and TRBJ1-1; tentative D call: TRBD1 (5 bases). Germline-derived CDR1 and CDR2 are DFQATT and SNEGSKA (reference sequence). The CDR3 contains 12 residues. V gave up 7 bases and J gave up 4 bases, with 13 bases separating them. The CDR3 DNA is TGCAGTGTCGGTGTGGGGGGCACTGAAGCTTTCTTT. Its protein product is CSVGVGGTEAFF.

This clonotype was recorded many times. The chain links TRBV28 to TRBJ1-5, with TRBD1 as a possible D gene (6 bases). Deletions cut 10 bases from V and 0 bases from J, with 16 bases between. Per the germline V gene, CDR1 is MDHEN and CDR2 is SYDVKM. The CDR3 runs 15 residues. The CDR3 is CAIDAGEYSNQPQHF. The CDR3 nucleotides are TGTGCCATCGATGCAGGGGAATATAGCAATCAGCCCCAGCATTTT.

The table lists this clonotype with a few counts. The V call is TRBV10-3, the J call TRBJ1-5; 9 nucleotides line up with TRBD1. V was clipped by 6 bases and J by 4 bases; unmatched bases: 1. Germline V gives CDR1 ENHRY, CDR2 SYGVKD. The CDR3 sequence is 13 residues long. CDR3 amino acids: CAIRGTGNQPQHF. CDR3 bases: TGTGCCATCAGAGGGACAGGGAATCAGCCCCAGCATTTT.

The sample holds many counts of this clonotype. The CDR3: CASSEEGRGSEKLFF. CDR3 nucleotide sequence: TGTGCCAGCAGTGAAGAGGGACGGGGCAGTGAAAAACTGTTTTTT. The J gene is TRBJ1-4, the V gene TRBV2; perhaps TRBD1 as D (5 bases). The CDR3 has 15 amino acids. Per the germline V gene, CDR1 is SNHLY and CDR2 is FYNNEI. V gave up 1 base and J gave up 7 bases, with 13 bases separating them.

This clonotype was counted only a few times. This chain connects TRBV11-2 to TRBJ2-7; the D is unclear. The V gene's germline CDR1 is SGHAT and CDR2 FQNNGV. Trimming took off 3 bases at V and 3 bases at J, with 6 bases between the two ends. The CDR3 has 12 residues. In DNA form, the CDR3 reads TGTGCCAGCAGCTTTCACGGCTACGAGCAGTACTTC. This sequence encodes CASSFHGYEQYF.

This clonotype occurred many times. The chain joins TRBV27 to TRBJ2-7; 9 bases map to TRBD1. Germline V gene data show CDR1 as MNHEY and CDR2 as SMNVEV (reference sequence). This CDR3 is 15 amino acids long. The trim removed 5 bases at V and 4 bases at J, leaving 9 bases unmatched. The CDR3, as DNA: TGTGCCAGCAGTACGGCCGGGACAGGGATATACGAGCAGTACTTC. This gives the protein CASSTAGTGIYEQYF.

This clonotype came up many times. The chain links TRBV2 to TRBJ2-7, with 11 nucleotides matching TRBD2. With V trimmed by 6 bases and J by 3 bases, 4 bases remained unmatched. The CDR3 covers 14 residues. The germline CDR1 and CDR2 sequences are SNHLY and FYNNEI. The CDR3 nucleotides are TGTGCCAGCAGGCTTACTAGCGGGAGCTACGAGCAGTACTTC. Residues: CASRLTSGSYEQYF. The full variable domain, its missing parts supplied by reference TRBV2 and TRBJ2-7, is EPEVTQTPSHQVTQMGQEVILRCVPISNHLYFYWYRQILGQKVEFLVSFYNNEISEKSEIFDDQFSVERPDGSNFTLKIRSTKLEDSAMYFCASRLTSGSYEQYFGPGTRLTVT.

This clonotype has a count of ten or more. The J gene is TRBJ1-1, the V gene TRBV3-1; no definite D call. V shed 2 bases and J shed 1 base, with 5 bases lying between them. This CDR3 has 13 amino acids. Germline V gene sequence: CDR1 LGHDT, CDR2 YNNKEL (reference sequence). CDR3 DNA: TGTGCCAGCAGCCAATGGTCGAACACTGAAGCTTTCTTT. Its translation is CASSQWSNTEAFF.

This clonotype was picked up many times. CDR3 in DNA: TGTGCCAGCAGACCTGCTTTCATAGCAACCAACACTGAAGCTTTCTTT. Translation gives CASRPAFIATNTEAFF. V and J are TRBV7-2 and TRBJ1-1; D is ambiguous. The germline gives CDR1 SGHTA, CDR2 FQGNSA. The CDR3 consists of 16 residues. The germline V and J ends were trimmed by 6 bases and 2 bases, with 19 bases remaining between them.

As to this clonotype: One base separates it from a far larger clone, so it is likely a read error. CDR3 region: CASSLGDVQPQHF. The CDR3 region has the DNA TGTGCCAGCAGCTTGGGCGACGTTCAGCCCCAGCATTTT. This chain connects TRBV5-6 to TRBJ1-5; no clear D gene. CDR3 length equals 13 residues. The V gene lost 0 bases and the J gene lost 6 bases, with 7 bases spanning the gap. The germline CDR1 and CDR2 sequences are SGHDT and YYEEEE.

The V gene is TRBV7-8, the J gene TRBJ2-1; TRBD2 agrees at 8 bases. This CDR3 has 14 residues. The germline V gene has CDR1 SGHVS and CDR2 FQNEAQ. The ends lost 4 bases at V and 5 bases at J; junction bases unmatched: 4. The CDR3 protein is CASSSVLADNEQFF. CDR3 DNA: TGTGCCAGCAGCTCGGTACTAGCGGACAATGAGCAGTTCTTC. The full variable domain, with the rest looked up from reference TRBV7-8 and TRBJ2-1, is GAGVSQSPRYKVAKRGQDVALRCDPISGHVSLFWYQQALGQGPEFLTYFQNEAQLDKSGLPSDRFFAERPEGSVSTLKIQRTQQEDSAVYLCASSSVLADNEQFFGPGTRLTVL.

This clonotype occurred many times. The CDR3 sequence is CASSKGQGAREKLFF. In DNA, the CDR3 is TGTGCCAGCAGCAAGGGACAGGGGGCACGAGAAAAACTGTTTTTT. The chain joins TRBV7-9 to TRBJ1-4; 12 nucleotides agree with TRBD1. Germline values: CDR1 SEHNR, CDR2 FQNEAQ (reference sequence). This CDR3 comprises 15 residues. J gave up 8 bases and V 5 bases, and 6 bases lay outside the gene matches.

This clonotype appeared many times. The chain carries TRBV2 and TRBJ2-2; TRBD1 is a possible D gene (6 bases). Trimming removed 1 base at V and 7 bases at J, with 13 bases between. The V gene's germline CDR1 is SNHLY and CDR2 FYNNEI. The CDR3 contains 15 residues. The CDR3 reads CASSEVRQASGELFF. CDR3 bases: TGTGCCAGCAGTGAAGTCAGACAGGCCAGCGGGGAGCTGTTTTTT. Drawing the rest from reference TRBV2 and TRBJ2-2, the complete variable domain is EPEVTQTPSHQVTQMGQEVILRCVPISNHLYFYWYRQILGQKVEFLVSFYNNEISEKSEIFDDQFSVERPDGSNFTLKIRSTKLEDSAMYFCASSEVRQASGELFFGEGSRLTVL.

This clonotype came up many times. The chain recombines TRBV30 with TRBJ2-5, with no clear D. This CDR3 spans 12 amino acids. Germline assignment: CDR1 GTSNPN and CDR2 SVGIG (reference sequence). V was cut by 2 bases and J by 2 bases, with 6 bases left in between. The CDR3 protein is CAWSRTQETQYF. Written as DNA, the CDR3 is TGTGCCTGGAGTAGAACTCAAGAGACCCAGTACTTC.

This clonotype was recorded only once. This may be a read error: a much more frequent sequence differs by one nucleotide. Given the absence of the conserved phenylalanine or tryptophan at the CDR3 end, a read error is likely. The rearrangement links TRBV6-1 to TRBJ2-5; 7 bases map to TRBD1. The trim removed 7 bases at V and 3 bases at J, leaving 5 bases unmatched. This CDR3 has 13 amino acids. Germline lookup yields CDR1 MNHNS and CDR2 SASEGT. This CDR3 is CASNEGQKETQYL. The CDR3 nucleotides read TGTGCCAGCAACGAGGGACAGAAAGAGACCCAGTACCTC.

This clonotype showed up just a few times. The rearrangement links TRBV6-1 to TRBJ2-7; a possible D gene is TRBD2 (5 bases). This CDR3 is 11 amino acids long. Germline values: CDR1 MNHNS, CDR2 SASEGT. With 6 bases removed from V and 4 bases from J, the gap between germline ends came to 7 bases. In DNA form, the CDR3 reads TGTGCCAGCAGGGAGGCTTACGAGCAGTACTTC. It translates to CASREAYEQYF.

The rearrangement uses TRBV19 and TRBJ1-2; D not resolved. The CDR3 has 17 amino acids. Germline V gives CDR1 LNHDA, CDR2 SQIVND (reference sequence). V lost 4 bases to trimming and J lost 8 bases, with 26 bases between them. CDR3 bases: TGTGCCAGTAGTAAGGACCGGGATCAAGGTTACATTCGGGGCTACACCTTC. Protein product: CASSKDRDQGYIRGYTF.

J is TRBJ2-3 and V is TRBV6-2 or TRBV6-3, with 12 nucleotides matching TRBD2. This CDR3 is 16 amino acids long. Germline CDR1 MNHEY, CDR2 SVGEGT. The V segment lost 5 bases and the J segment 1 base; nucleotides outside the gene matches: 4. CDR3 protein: CASSIGTSGRTDTQYF. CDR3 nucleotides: TGTGCCAGCAGTATCGGGACTAGCGGGCGCACAGATACGCAGTATTTT.

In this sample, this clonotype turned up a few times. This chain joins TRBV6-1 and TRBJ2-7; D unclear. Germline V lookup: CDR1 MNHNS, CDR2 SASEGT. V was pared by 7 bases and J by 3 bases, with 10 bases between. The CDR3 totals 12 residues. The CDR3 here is CASNPPGYEQYF. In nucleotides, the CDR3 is TGTGCCAGCAACCCCCCAGGCTACGAGCAGTACTTC.

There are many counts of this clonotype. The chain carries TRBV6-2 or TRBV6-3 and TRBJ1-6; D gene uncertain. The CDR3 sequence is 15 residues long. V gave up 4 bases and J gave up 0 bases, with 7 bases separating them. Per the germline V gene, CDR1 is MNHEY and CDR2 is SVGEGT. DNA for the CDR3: TGTGCCAGCAGTTCACAGAGCTCCTATAATTCACCCCTCCACTTT. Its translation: CASSSQSSYNSPLHF.